This T cell receptor beta chain was recovered during a study of blood T cell repertoires in COVID-19. Germline V gene lookup returns CDR1 KGHSH and CDR2 LQKENI. The length of the CDR3 is 16 residues. V gave up 6 bases and J gave up 4 bases; unmatched junction bases: 13. Assay used: immunoSEQ multiplex PCR; TCRdb lists only in-frame clones, some missing. The table has over 45,000 clones, roughly 84% seen once; the top ten hold around 50%. The clonotype originates from a man aged 65 to 85 with acute or convalescent COVID-19. Sequenced input: peripheral blood. The chain uses TRBV18 and TRBJ1-1, with 8 bases identical to TRBD1. The CDR3 reads CASSLNRGRAATEAFF. The CDR3 DNA follows: TGTGCCAGCTCCCTTAACAGGGGGAGGGCCGCCACTGAAGCTTTCTTT.